These 8 T cell receptor beta chains share one sample of origin, sequenced in a study of Graves' ophthalmopathy and Graves' hyperthyroidism. Amplified material comprised TCR beta CDR3 regions derived from RNA transcripts. A first-round RT-PCR used HTBI primers, followed by a second-round multiplex PCR. MiXCR, run by TCRdb on the multiplex PCR reads, gives a single entry per CDR3 protein. The sample contains fewer than 650,000 distinct CDR3 sequences, 22% of which appear only once. Material: peripheral blood. The receptors were sampled from a woman aged 18 to 35 with stable Graves' hyperthyroidism. Some clones in this sample may be carry-over from other donors' samples.

This clonotype has ten or more counts. The chain has TRBV29-1 and TRBJ1-1; D is possibly TRBD1 (5 bases). With 6 bases removed from V and 1 base from J, the gap between germline ends came to 24 bases. The germline CDR1 and CDR2 sequences are SQVTM and ANQGSEA. CDR3 size: 17 residues. CDR3 amino acids: CSVRPSLLGGGNTEAFF. The CDR3 DNA reads TGCAGCGTCAGGCCGTCGCTGTTAGGCGGGGGGAACACTGAAGCTTTCTTT.

This clonotype was observed many times. The chain has TRBV28 and TRBJ2-2, with no clear D. The CDR3 is made up of 15 amino acids. CDR1 MDHEN and CDR2 SYDVKM come from the germline V gene. Deletions cut 7 bases from V and 2 bases from J, with 14 bases between. The CDR3 reads CASTPTGRNTGELFF. The CDR3 nucleotides are TGTGCCAGCACCCCCACCGGACGAAACACCGGGGAGCTGTTTTTT.

This clonotype was seen ten or more times. The V gene is TRBV20-1, the J gene TRBJ1-2, with D hard to call. The germline V gene has CDR1 DFQATT and CDR2 SNEGSKA (reference sequence). V gave up 0 bases and J gave up 8 bases, with 10 bases separating them. This CDR3 has 12 amino acids. The CDR3 reads CSARDPGKGYTF. The CDR3 nucleotides read TGCAGTGCTAGAGATCCCGGCAAGGGCTACACCTTC.

The chain couples TRBV5-6 to TRBJ1-1, with a weak D call TRBD1 (6 bases). Deletions cut 7 bases from V and 1 base from J, with 17 bases between. Germline V lookup: CDR1 SGHDT, CDR2 YYEEEE. The length of the CDR3 is 15 residues. The CDR3 sequence is CASEAIQGKNTEAFF. The CDR3 DNA reads as TGTGCCAGCGAAGCTATACAGGGAAAGAACACTGAAGCTTTCTTT.

The chain recombines TRBV2 with TRBJ1-1; D possibly corresponds to TRBD1 (5 bases). The CDR3 runs to 11 residues. V was clipped by 6 bases and J by 8 bases, with 10 bases between them. Germline V CDR1 and CDR2: SNHLY, FYNNEI. CDR3 nucleotide sequence: TGTGCCAGCAGAGGGACGGTAGAAGCTTTCTTT. Its translation is CASRGTVEAFF.

In this sample, this clonotype turned up a few times. The chain combines TRBV3-1 with TRBJ1-6, with no clear D. Deletions cut 2 bases from V and 4 bases from J, with 6 bases between. CDR1 and CDR2 from the germline V gene are LGHDT and YNNKEL (reference sequence). The length of the CDR3 is 14 residues. The CDR3 nucleotides read TGTGCCAGCAGCCAACGCGATTATAATTCACCCCTCCACTTT. This encodes CASSQRDYNSPLHF.

This clonotype appeared many times. V is TRBV12-3 or TRBV12-4 and J is TRBJ2-7; a weak D match, TRBD1 (5 bases). V lost 7 bases and J 5 bases, leaving 18 bases between the germline ends. The CDR3 covers 14 residues. The CDR3 nucleotides are TGTGCCAGCACGCCGGGCAGGGATGGCCACGAGCAGTACTTC. Its protein is CASTPGRDGHEQYF.

The V and J genes are TRBV4-1 and TRBJ2-7, with D uncertain. Germline-derived CDR1 and CDR2 are MGHRA and YSYEKL. This CDR3 spans 16 amino acids. With 1 base removed from V and 3 bases from J, the gap between germline ends came to 16 bases. CDR3 in DNA: TGCGCCAGCAGCCAAGTTGATCGGGCAGGAAGCTACGAGCAGTACTTC. It translates to CASSQVDRAGSYEQYF.